The 14 T cell receptor beta chains listed next were all sequenced from one sample in a study of T cell responses to AZD1222 COVID-19 vaccine. The repertoire was sequenced with immunoSEQ multiplex PCR; TCRdb's copy has only in-frame clones and lacks some. Of 100,000 to 130,000 clones listed, over 85% are singletons. Source: peripheral blood, taken on day 0 of MenACWY control vaccination. Receptor source: an adult in good health.

The genes are TRBV12-3 or TRBV12-4 and TRBJ1-1; D ambiguous. This CDR3 has 11 residues. Trimming took off 3 bases at V and 8 bases at J, with 7 bases between the two ends. The DNA of the CDR3 is TGTGCCAGCAGTTTGAAGGGAGAAGCTTTCTTT. Translation: CASSLKGEAFF.

The J gene is TRBJ1-5, the V gene TRBV19; D might be TRBD1 (6 bases). CDR1 and CDR2 from the germline V gene are LNHDA and SQIVND (reference sequence). The CDR3 loop spans 16 amino acids. V was cut by 3 bases and J by 6 bases, with 18 bases left in between. The CDR3 loop is CASSIGGASTSQPQHF. CDR3 bases: TGTGCCAGTAGTATTGGGGGGGCTTCGACTAGTCAGCCCCAGCATTTT. The full variable domain, completed using reference TRBV19 and TRBJ1-5, is DGGITQSPKYLFRKEGQNVTLSCEQNLNHDAMYWYRQDPGQGLRLIYYSQIVNDFQKGDIAEGYSVSREKKESFPLTVTSAQKNPTAFYLCASSIGGASTSQPQHFGDGTRLSIL.

V gene TRBV7-9 combines with J gene TRBJ1-1, with a weak D call TRBD1 (6 bases). V was pared by 7 bases and J by 5 bases, with 17 bases between. Germline assignment: CDR1 SEHNR and CDR2 FQNEAQ (reference sequence). The CDR3 sequence is 14 residues long. In nucleotides, the CDR3 is TGTGCCAGCACCGTCACCTCGGGGGCGACTGAAGCTTTCTTT. It codes for CASTVTSGATEAFF.

This sequence joins TRBV2 and TRBJ1-2; no definite D call. Germline assignment: CDR1 SNHLY and CDR2 FYNNEI. Trimming stripped 3 bases from V and 8 bases from J, with 19 bases between. The CDR3 runs 15 residues. The CDR3 nucleotides are TGTGCCAGCAGTGAGGGTGCAATCCCCAATCCCGGCTACACCTTC. This sequence encodes CASSEGAIPNPGYTF.

This chain uses TRBV4-1 with TRBJ1-2; unclear D gene. The germline gives CDR1 MGHRA, CDR2 YSYEKL. V dropped 1 base and J dropped 2 bases, with 5 bases sitting between them. CDR3 length: 13 residues. Here the CDR3 DNA reads TGCGCCAGCAGCCAAGCTATAAACTATGGCTACACCTTC. Its translation is CASSQAINYGYTF.

The V and J genes are TRBV10-3 and TRBJ2-5; TRBD1 agrees at 9 bases. The CDR3 sequence is 15 residues long. Germline loops: CDR1 ENHRY, CDR2 SYGVKD. V lost 7 bases to trimming and J lost 1 base; unmatched junction nucleotides: 7. In DNA form, the CDR3 reads TGTGCCATCACCCCCGGGACAGGGTCCCAAGAGACCCAGTACTTC. This codes for CAITPGTGSQETQYF.

The chain employs TRBV4-3 and TRBJ2-7; TRBD1 is a possible D gene (5 bases). The V gene's germline CDR1 is LGHNA and CDR2 YSLEER. The ends were cut back, 1 base at V and 0 bases at J, with 7 bases in the middle. The CDR3 consists of 14 residues. The CDR3 DNA is TGCGCCAGCAGCCAAGGGACACCCTCCTACGAGCAGTACTTC. It codes for CASSQGTPSYEQYF.

This sequence joins TRBV11-2 and TRBJ1-4; D is uncertain. Germline CDR1 SGHAT, CDR2 FQNNGV. The CDR3 is made up of 16 amino acids. Trimming cost V 5 bases and J 4 bases, with 17 bases left between them. The CDR3 loop is CASSRSPRKINEKLFF. DNA of the CDR3: TGTGCCAGCAGCCGATCACCACGGAAGATTAATGAAAAACTGTTTTTT.

The rearrangement links TRBV7-9 to TRBJ2-7, with D perhaps TRBD1 (6 bases). From germline, CDR1 is SEHNR and CDR2 FQNEAQ (reference sequence). V lost 1 base, J lost 7 bases, and 11 bases lay in between. This CDR3 comprises 13 residues. The DNA of the CDR3 is TGTGCCAGCAGCTTAGGCACAGGGCGAGAGCAGTACTTC. This translates into CASSLGTGREQYF.

The chain recombines TRBV4-2 with TRBJ2-1; D unresolved. V was cut by 3 bases and J by 0 bases, with 9 bases left in between. Germline V lookup: CDR1 LGHNA, CDR2 YNFKEQ. The CDR3 has 15 residues. The CDR3 sequence is CASSHRASSYNEQFF. CDR3 DNA sequence: TGTGCCAGCAGCCATAGGGCTAGCTCCTACAATGAGCAGTTCTTC.

V gene TRBV6-4 combines with J gene TRBJ2-1, with D perhaps TRBD1 (6 bases). The CDR3 extends over 15 amino acids. CDR1 is MRHNA and CDR2 is SNTAGT in the germline V gene. Trimming stripped 6 bases from V and 8 bases from J, with 20 bases between. CDR3 residues: CASSPGLGTYDEQFF. The CDR3 DNA follows: TGTGCCAGCAGCCCCGGGTTAGGGACATACGATGAGCAGTTCTTC.

The J gene is TRBJ2-7, the V gene TRBV5-1; D not resolved. Germline CDR1 reads SGHRS; CDR2 reads YFSETQ. Trimming stripped 4 bases from V and 0 bases from J, with 14 bases between. The CDR3 is 15 residues long. CDR3 region: CASSQEPLSSYEQYF. The CDR3 DNA is TGCGCCAGCAGCCAGGAACCTCTCAGCTCCTACGAGCAGTACTTC. Supplemented by reference TRBV5-1 and TRBJ2-7, the full variable domain reads KAGVTQTPRYLIKTRGQQVTLSCSPISGHRSVSWYQQTPGQGLQFLFEYFSETQRNKGNFPGRFSGRQFSNSRSEMNVSTLELGDSALYLCASSQEPLSSYEQYFGPGTRLTVT.

The chain carries TRBV6-5 and TRBJ2-7, with 10 bases lining up with TRBD2. Trimming cost V 4 bases and J 3 bases; bases outside gene matches: 6. The CDR3 is made up of 15 amino acids. The germline CDR1 and CDR2 sequences are MNHEY and SVGAGI. CDR3: CASSFSVAGGYEQYF. CDR3 nucleotides: TGTGCCAGCAGTTTTAGTGTAGCGGGGGGCTACGAGCAGTACTTC.

The chain carries TRBV3-1 (or the pseudogene TRBV3-2) and TRBJ2-2, with TRBD2 matching over 7 bases. The CDR3 length is 16 residues. The junction had 7 bases not matched to a gene; V was cut back by 2 bases and J by 4 bases. From germline, CDR1 is LGHDT and CDR2 YNNKEL (reference sequence). In DNA, the CDR3 is TGTGCCAGCAGCCAATTCTTGGCTAGCGGCACCGGGGAGCTGTTTTTT. It encodes CASSQFLASGTGELFF.